This T cell receptor beta chain was profiled in a study of cytomegalovirus exposure and HLA in healthy donors. Study as a whole: The 95 to 150 validation repertoires, a later analysis reported, used the same platform as the 666 first-cohort repertoires. Overall study findings and caveats: Whilst most TCR sequences proved rare, a subset of public TCRs occurred across many donors. A subsequent analysis found that TCR clusters from the first cohort also tended to co-occur in the approximately 120 validation repertoires, with 90% to 95% of cluster scores above 0.

With respect to this clone: Its antigen remains unknown.

The germline gives CDR1 WSHSY, CDR2 SAAADI. This CDR3 spans 16 amino acids. With V trimmed by 4 bases and J by 3 bases, 8 bases remained unmatched. Measured with immunoSEQ multiplex PCR; TCRdb has only the in-frame clones, and not every one. The table has about 310,000 clones, approximately 91% seen once. The gene calls are TRBV10-2 and TRBJ2-3; 9 bases line up with TRBD1. The sequenced material came from PBMCs. The sequence was collected from a young man in good health and CMV-seronegative. The CDR3 protein is CASSGRGQGWTDTQYF. CDR3 sequence (DNA): TGCGCCAGCAGTGGTCGGGGACAGGGATGGACAGATACGCAGTATTTT.